This T cell receptor beta chain was retrieved from a study of PD-L1 blockade in urothelial cancer. The germline gives CDR1 SEHNR, CDR2 FQNEAQ (reference sequence). The CDR3 totals 17 residues. The V segment lost 10 bases and the J segment 4 bases; nucleotides outside the gene matches: 19. Generated by immunoSEQ multiplex PCR, the TCRdb table keeps only in-frame clones and is missing some. Among over 65,000 clones listed, approximately 80% were seen once. The sample consisted of PBMCs, taken around atezolizumab (anti-PD-L1) treatment. The TCR originated in a man between 65 and 85 years old with urothelial cancer. This chain connects TRBV7-9 to TRBJ2-5; TRBD2 agrees at 9 bases. The CDR3: CATAGGLAARGPETQYF. DNA for the CDR3: TGTGCCACCGCGGGGGGACTAGCAGCGCGGGGTCCAGAGACCCAGTACTTC.